Listed below are T cell receptor beta chains from one sample, sequenced in a study of blood T cell repertoires in COVID-19. Sequencing used immunoSEQ multiplex PCR; TCRdb keeps in-frame clones, though not all of them. This repertoire shows roughly 500,000 clones, 88% found once; its top ten account for 1.5% to 2%. Material for sequencing was PBMCs or T cells enriched from blood (not recorded which). The receptors derive from a woman aged 40 to 50 who had recovered from COVID-19. Each CDR3 is given with its conserved first and last residue. Fields, in order: V gene, D gene, J gene, clone size, CDR3 protein, CDR3 DNA. The D gene is left open where the match is weak. Some rows mark clone size as missing; the rest say once, few, many or name a class of expanded clone.

TRBV7-8,TRBD2,TRBJ2-5,NA,CASSLSGMGRTQYF,TGTGCCAGCAGCTTAAGCGGGATGGGGCGGACCCAGTACTTC
TRBV7-8,TRBD1,TRBJ1-2,NA,CASSLVAGGSRGYTF,TGTGCCAGCAGCTTAGTGGCAGGGGGCTCGAGAGGCTACACCTTC
TRBV5-6,NA,TRBJ1-4,few,CASSLGRNEKLFF,TGTGCCAGCAGCTTGGGGAGAAATGAAAAACTGTTTTTT
TRBV9,NA,TRBJ1-2,NA,CASSVASEIYGYTF,TGTGCCAGCAGCGTAGCTTCGGAGATTTATGGCTACACCTTC
TRBV7-2,NA,TRBJ2-7,NA,CASSKENYEQYF,TGTGCCAGCAGCAAAGAGAACTACGAGCAGTACTTC
TRBV13,TRBD2,TRBJ2-2,NA,CASSLLGGSSTGELFF,TGTGCCAGCAGCTTACTGGGCGGGAGTTCCACCGGGGAGCTGTTTTTT
TRBV4-3,TRBD1,TRBJ1-2,NA,CASSPGQGDYNYGYTF,TGCGCCAGCAGCCCGGGACAGGGGGATTACAACTATGGCTACACCTTC
TRBV11-3,NA,TRBJ1-6,NA,CASSPGQSSYNSPLHF,TGTGCCAGCAGTCCCGGACAGAGCTCCTATAATTCACCCCTCCACTTT
TRBV19,NA,TRBJ1-4,NA,CASSILTTNEKLFF,TGTGCCAGTAGTATCCTTACAACTAATGAAAAACTGTTTTTT
TRBV29-1,TRBD1,TRBJ2-2,NA,CSAGKGTGVNTGELFF,TGCAGCGCTGGCAAGGGGACAGGGGTTAACACCGGGGAGCTGTTTTTT
TRBV5-1,TRBD2,TRBJ2-1,NA,CASSTRRSGRFNEQFF,TGCGCCAGCAGCACCCGACGGAGCGGGAGGTTCAATGAGCAGTTCTTC
TRBV19,NA,TRBJ1-1,NA,CASNGAGPEAFF,TGTGCCAGTAATGGGGCAGGGCCTGAAGCTTTCTTT
TRBV7-9,NA,TRBJ1-2,NA,CASSNKSRDGYTF,TGTGCCAGCAGCAATAAAAGCAGGGATGGCTACACCTTC
TRBV3-1/TRBV3-2,NA,TRBJ2-5,NA,CASSQGGREETQYF,TGTGCCAGCAGCCAAGGGGGGCGTGAGGAGACCCAGTACTTC
TRBV7-9,NA,TRBJ1-2,NA,CASSLEGGGNYGYTF,TGTGCCAGCAGCTTAGAGGGAGGCGGAAACTATGGCTACACCTTC
TRBV6-5,TRBD1,TRBJ2-3,NA,CASRRGQGDADTQYF,TGTGCCAGCAGAAGGGGACAGGGGGACGCAGATACGCAGTATTTT
TRBV5-1,TRBD1,TRBJ2-7,NA,CASSRGQGAYEQYF,TGCGCCAGCAGCAGGGGACAGGGGGCCTACGAGCAGTACTTC
TRBV7-6,NA,TRBJ1-3,NA,CASISGVQPSGGNTIYF,TGTGCCAGCATCTCGGGGGTACAGCCCTCCGGTGGAAACACCATATATTTT
TRBV14,NA,TRBJ1-1,NA,CASSLTTRQNTEAFF,TGTGCCAGCAGCTTAACAACCAGGCAGAACACTGAAGCTTTCTTT
TRBV7-2,TRBD1,TRBJ1-1,once,CASSPQGGSTEAFF,TGTGCCAGCAGCCCCCAGGGGGGAAGCACTGAAGCTTTCTTT
TRBV12-5,NA,TRBJ2-1,NA,CASTGYNEQFF,TGTGCTAGTACGGGGTACAATGAGCAGTTCTTC
TRBV14,TRBD1,TRBJ1-2,NA,CASSPGTGLYGYTF,TGTGCCAGCAGCCCCGGGACAGGGCTCTATGGCTACACCTTC
TRBV4-3,NA,TRBJ2-5,once,CASSREWASQETQYF,TGCGCCAGCAGCCGGGAGTGGGCAAGTCAAGAGACCCAGTACTTC
TRBV29-1,TRBD1,TRBJ2-1,NA,CSVDSWDRGFNEQFF,TGCAGCGTTGATAGTTGGGACAGGGGATTTAATGAGCAGTTCTTC
TRBV11-3,TRBD1,TRBJ1-2,NA,CASSLAGQGAYTF,TGTGCCAGCAGCTTAGCGGGACAGGGTGCCTACACCTTC
TRBV19,NA,TRBJ1-4,once,CASSPRGGEKLFF,TGTGCCAGTAGCCCCCGGGGAGGAGAAAAACTGTTTTTT
TRBV3-1/TRBV3-2,NA,TRBJ1-4,NA,CASGKDRPNEKLFF,TGTGCCAGCGGAAAGGACAGACCTAATGAAAAACTGTTTTTT
TRBV5-4,TRBD1,TRBJ1-1,NA,CASSSGQGEAFF,TGTGCCAGCAGCTCAGGACAGGGTGAAGCTTTCTTT
TRBV7-9,NA,TRBJ1-1,NA,CASSLNRGTEAFF,TGTGCCAGCAGCTTGAATAGGGGCACTGAAGCTTTCTTT
TRBV14,NA,TRBJ1-3,few,CASSQEHRSSGNTIYF,TGTGCCAGCAGCCAAGAGCACAGGAGCTCTGGAAACACCATATATTTT
TRBV5-8,NA,TRBJ1-1,NA,CASSFEPVLYTEAFF,TGTGCCAGCAGCTTCGAACCGGTTTTGTACACTGAAGCTTTCTTT
TRBV5-4,TRBD1,TRBJ2-7,few,CASSLAPQGYEQYF,TGTGCCAGCAGCTTGGCCCCACAGGGGTACGAGCAGTACTTC
TRBV9,TRBD1,TRBJ1-1,NA,CASSPSLGTGGNTEAFF,TGTGCCAGCAGCCCCAGCCTAGGTACAGGGGGAAACACTGAAGCTTTCTTT
TRBV7-2,TRBD2,TRBJ2-1,NA,CASSPGLAGADEQFF,TGTGCCAGCAGCCCTGGACTAGCGGGAGCCGATGAGCAGTTCTTC
TRBV4-3,TRBD1,TRBJ1-1,NA,CASSQERDSTTEAFF,TGCGCCAGCAGCCAAGAAAGGGACAGTACCACTGAAGCTTTCTTT
TRBV12-5,NA,TRBJ2-3,NA,CASGFGRTIQGDTQYF,TGTGCTAGTGGTTTTGGTAGGACAATTCAGGGAGATACGCAGTATTTT
TRBV2,TRBD1,TRBJ2-7,NA,CASSPRWDSPYEQYF,TGTGCCAGCAGCCCAAGGTGGGACAGCCCCTACGAGCAGTACTTC
TRBV7-8,NA,TRBJ2-6,NA,CASSRDWTAGANVLTF,TGTGCCAGCAGCCGAGACTGGACAGCTGGGGCCAACGTCCTGACTTTC
TRBV6-2/TRBV6-3,TRBD1,TRBJ1-3,NA,CASSLGQAYGNTIYF,TGTGCCAGCAGCCTTGGACAGGCCTACGGAAACACCATATATTTT
TRBV7-2,NA,TRBJ1-1,once,CASSKESRTVNTEAFF,TGTGCCAGCAGCAAAGAGTCCCGGACAGTGAACACTGAAGCTTTCTTT